Only one count was recorded for the clone carrying this TCR beta chain. Its antigen is undetermined. Only in-frame clones appear in the TCRdb table, and some are missing; sequencing was by immunoSEQ multiplex PCR. The sample shows about 50,000 clones, about nine tenths of them seen only once. The CDR3 is made up of 16 amino acids. Germline V CDR1 and CDR2: SGDLS, YYNGEE. The V and J ends lost 4 bases and 3 bases, in that order; junction bases with no gene match: 6. The sample comes from a study of a mutant IDH1 vaccine in newly diagnosed glioma. On the study more broadly: There were approximately 62% males and roughly 38% females among treated patients, whose mean age was approximately 44 years. Patients got radiotherapy, temozolomide, or both beforehand, and most got both.

Time point reported: baseline, week 1 (first vaccination visit). Documented treatment: pre-vaccination baseline after standard-of-care therapy. Broader study findings: Among top peripheral T cell clonotypes, changes seemed unrelated to pseudoprogression. Around 93% of patients showed vaccine-induced immune responses across multiple MHC alleles.

The source was PBMCs, collected from a glioma patient treated with radiotherapy, temozolomide or both. The receptor comes from a middle-aged man with glioma. V gene TRBV9 combines with J gene TRBJ2-7; 14 bases map to TRBD2. For the CDR3, the DNA is TGTGCCAGCAGCCTAAGGACTAGCGGGAGGAGCTACGAGCAGTACTTC. This codes for CASSLRTSGRSYEQYF.